This TCR beta chain was captured by sequencing in a study of shared clonotypes between healthy human individuals. The test was conducted at deep level. Produced via immunoSEQ multiplex PCR; TCRdb's table is partial and in-frame only. Among around 600,000 clones, approximately 95% were seen once, and the ten largest hold about 0.11%. Naive CD8 isolation took CD45RO-negative cells positively selected for CCR7 and excluded terminally differentiated effector memory CD45RA+ cells. Germline V gene lookup returns CDR1 MGHRA and CDR2 YSYEKL. V shed 1 base and J shed 4 bases, with 14 bases lying between them. CDR3 length: 15 amino acids.

The receptor was isolated from a woman in her 30s in good health. The rearrangement uses TRBV4-1 and TRBJ2-7; D is ambiguous. The sequencing input was naive CD8+ T cells sorted from blood. The CDR3 sequence: CASSQGPPRRYEQYF. CDR3 DNA sequence: TGCGCCAGCAGCCAAGGCCCCCCACGGCGGTACGAGCAGTACTTC.